This T cell receptor (beta chain) is drawn from a study of blood T cell repertoires in COVID-19. About the research overall: Collection of acute and convalescent COVID-19 samples took place in the United States, Italy and Spain.

Donors in Cohort 3 counted as recovered after two negative PCRs, clearance, or symptom resolution. Looked up from germline, CDR1 is SGDLS and CDR2 is YYNGEE. J was trimmed by 6 bases and V by 0 bases; bases with no gene match: 5. The CDR3 has 16 residues. Sequenced by immunoSEQ multiplex PCR; TCRdb stores in-frame clones only, minus some. The repertoire consists of fewer than 400,000 clones, with over 80% occurring once and the leading ten covering around 5%. The clonotype was recovered from a man between 25 and 39 years old who had recovered from COVID-19. The sequenced sample was PBMCs or T cells enriched from blood (not recorded which). The genes are TRBV9 and TRBJ2-2; 10 positions agree with TRBD1. CDR3: CASSVGGTGVSGELFF. DNA of the CDR3: TGTGCCAGCAGCGTAGGGGGGACAGGGGTTTCCGGGGAGCTGTTTTTT.